This T cell receptor (beta chain) was sequenced in a study of prognosis after radiotherapy for stage I lung cancer. Study at large: Distant metastases developed in a few patients after radiotherapy (median around seven months); about 14 showed no significant progression.

V dropped 4 bases and J dropped 4 bases, with 17 bases sitting between them. The germline CDR1 and CDR2 sequences are LGHNA and YNFKEQ. This CDR3 spans 16 amino acids. Two-round multiplex PCR amplified TCR beta CDR3 from genomic DNA. Individual primers that were specific to each TRBV and TRBJ gene served in first-round PCR. TCRdb used MiXCR to reprocess the multiplex PCR reads, holding one entry per CDR3 protein. The sample includes tens of thousands of distinct CDR3 sequences, roughly 39% of them seen just once. The sequence came from a donor over 45 with non-small cell lung cancer. The rearrangement joins TRBV4-2 to TRBJ2-1; D assignment may be TRBD1 or TRBD2 (5 bases each). The input for sequencing was PBMCs, taken before or after stereotactic body radiation therapy (not recorded which). The DNA for the CDR3 is TGTGCCAGCAGCCTTCCCGGGGTTGGGGGTTACAATGAGCAGTTCTTC. Its protein product is CASSLPGVGGYNEQFF.